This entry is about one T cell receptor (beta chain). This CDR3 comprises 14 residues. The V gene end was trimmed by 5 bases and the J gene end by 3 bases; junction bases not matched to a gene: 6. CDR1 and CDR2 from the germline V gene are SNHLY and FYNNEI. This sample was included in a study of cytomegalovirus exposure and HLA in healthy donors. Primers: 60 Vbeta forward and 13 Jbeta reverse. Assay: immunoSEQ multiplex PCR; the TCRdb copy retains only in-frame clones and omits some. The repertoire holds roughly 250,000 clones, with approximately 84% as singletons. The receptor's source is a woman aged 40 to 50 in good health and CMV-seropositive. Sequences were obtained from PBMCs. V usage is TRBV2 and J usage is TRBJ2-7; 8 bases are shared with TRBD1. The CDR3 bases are TGTGCCAGCAGTACCGGGACAGGTCTCTACGAGCAGTACTTC. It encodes CASSTGTGLYEQYF.